This T cell receptor (beta chain) derives from a study of blood T cell repertoires in COVID-19 (TCRdb year 2020). General notes on the study: Collaborator samples came from the United States, Italy and Spain and covered acute and convalescent phases of COVID-19. The material from the prospective study consisted of cDNA or gDNA derived from T cells, B-cell-depleted T cells, or PBMCs. The samples were drawn from the first 160 participants of the ongoing ImmuneRACE study and from some 1,300 subjects provided by 6 global collaborators. Where available, HLA class I and class II types were obtained from metadata supplied by the sample provider rather than from assay-based typing. The sample metadata nearly always contained a de-identified subject ID, COVID-19 status, age in years and sex. The repertoires were released in a freely available public database intended as a resource for research on the immune response to SARS-CoV-2. The dataset comprised deeply sampled blood TCRbeta repertoires from subjects exposed to, actively infected with, or recovered from COVID-19.

In regard to this clone: What this receptor recognizes is not known. Qualities for individual bases were not recorded, and no much larger clone is one base off.

Broader findings and caveats from the paper: Clinical and demographic metadata were provided uncurated, with the amount varying by source and participant.

The CDR3 numbers 15 residues from cysteine through phenylalanine. Just the 45-base CDR3 DNA is kept, in frame starting at base 1. A distance of 15 bases separates the germline ends of V and J, which lose 3 bases and 6 bases respectively. Looking up the germline V gene yields CDR1 WSHSY and CDR2 SAAADI. Each collaborating institution followed its own protocols to collect whole blood in K2EDTA tubes. Collaborator samples were shipped for TCRbeta analysis as frozen whole blood, isolated PBMCs, or DNA extracted from either sample type. TCRbeta CDR3 regions were amplified from genomic DNA using the immunoSEQ Assay, a bias-controlled multiplex PCR. The authors processed their data as follows. The number of nucleated cells in each sample was estimated from the amplification of reference gene primers within the assay. Sequence reads were collapsed and filtered to measure the absolute abundance of every unique TCRbeta CDR3 rearrangement. For each sample, productive Simpson clonality was calculated by taking the square root of Simpson's diversity index across productive rearrangements. TCRdb limited this immuneACCESS table to in-frame rearrangements with V and J called. A share of clones is missing; checked studies link under half to unresolved V genes, and the rest is unexplained. V, J and clone size were drawn from that table, and D and trimming were deduced from the DNA. The sample yields about 190,000 clones; 88% were counted once. In total, the top ten clones hold approximately 4.5% of the sample.

The rearrangement joined TRBV10-2 to TRBJ2-1, with the identity of the D gene unclear. The source is a human donor in a cohort sampled during active COVID-19. The sample consisted of peripheral blood. The encoded CDR3 is CASSDEEFPVNEQFF. The DNA is as follows: TGCGCCAGCAGTGACGAGGAGTTCCCCGTCAATGAGCAGTTCTTC.